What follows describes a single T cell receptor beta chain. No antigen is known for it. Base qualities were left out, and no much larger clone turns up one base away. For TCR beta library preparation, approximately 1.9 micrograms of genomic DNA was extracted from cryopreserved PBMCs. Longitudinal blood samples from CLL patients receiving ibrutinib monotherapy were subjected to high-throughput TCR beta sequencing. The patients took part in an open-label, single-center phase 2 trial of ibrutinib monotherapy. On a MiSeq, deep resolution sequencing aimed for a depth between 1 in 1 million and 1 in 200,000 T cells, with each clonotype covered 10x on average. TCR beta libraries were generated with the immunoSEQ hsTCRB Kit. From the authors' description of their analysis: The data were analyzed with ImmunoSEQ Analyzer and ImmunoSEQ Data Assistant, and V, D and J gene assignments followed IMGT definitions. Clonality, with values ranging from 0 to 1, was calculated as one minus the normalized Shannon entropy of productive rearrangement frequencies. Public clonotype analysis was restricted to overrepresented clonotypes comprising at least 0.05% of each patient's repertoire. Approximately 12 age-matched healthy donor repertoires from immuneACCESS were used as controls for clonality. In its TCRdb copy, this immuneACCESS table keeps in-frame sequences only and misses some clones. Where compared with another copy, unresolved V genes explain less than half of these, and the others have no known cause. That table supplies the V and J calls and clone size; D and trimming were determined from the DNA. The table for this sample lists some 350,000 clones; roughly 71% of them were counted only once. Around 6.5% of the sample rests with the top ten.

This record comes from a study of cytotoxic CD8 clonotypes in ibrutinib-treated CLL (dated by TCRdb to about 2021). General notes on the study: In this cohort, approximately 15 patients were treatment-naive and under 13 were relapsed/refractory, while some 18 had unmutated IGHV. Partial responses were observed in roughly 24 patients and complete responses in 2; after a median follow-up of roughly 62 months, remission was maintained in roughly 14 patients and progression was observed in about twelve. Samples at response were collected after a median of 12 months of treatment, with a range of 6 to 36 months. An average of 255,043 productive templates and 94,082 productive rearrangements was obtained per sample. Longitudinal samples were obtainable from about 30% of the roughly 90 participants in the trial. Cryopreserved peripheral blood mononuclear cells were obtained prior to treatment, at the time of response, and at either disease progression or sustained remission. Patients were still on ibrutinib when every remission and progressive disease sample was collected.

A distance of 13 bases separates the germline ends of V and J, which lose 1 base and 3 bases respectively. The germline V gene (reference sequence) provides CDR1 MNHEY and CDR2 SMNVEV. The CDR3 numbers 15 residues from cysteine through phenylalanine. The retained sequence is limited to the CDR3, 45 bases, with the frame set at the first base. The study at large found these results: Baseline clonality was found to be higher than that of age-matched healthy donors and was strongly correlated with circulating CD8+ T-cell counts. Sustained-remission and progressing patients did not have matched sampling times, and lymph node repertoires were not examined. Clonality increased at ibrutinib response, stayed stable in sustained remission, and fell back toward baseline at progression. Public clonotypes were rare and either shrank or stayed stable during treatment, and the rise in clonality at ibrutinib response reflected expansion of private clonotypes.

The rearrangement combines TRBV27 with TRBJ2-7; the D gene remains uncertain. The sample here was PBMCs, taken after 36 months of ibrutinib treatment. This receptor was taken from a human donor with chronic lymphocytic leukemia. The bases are TGTGCCAGCAGTTTATTCCAGACTCAAGGCTACGAGCAGTACTTC. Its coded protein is CASSLFQTQGYEQYF.